This T cell receptor (beta chain) was sequenced during a study of cytomegalovirus exposure and HLA in healthy donors. Germline V gene lookup returns CDR1 LNHNV and CDR2 YYDKDF (reference sequence). The CDR3 spans 15 residues. V lost 3 bases and J 6 bases, leaving 16 bases between the germline ends. This clone has a handful of counts. With 60 Vbeta and 13 Jbeta primers, the PCR was carried out. Only in-frame clones appear in the TCRdb table, and some are missing; sequencing was by immunoSEQ multiplex PCR. Of about 95,000 clones in the sample, over 70% were seen once. The material sequenced was PBMCs. This TCR was sampled from a woman aged 40 to 50 in good health and CMV-seronegative. The chain joins TRBV15 to TRBJ2-3; D might be TRBD1 (6 bases). The CDR3 sequence: CATSRQLTGSDTQYF. DNA for the CDR3: TGTGCCACCAGCAGGCAACTTACAGGGTCTGATACGCAGTATTTT.